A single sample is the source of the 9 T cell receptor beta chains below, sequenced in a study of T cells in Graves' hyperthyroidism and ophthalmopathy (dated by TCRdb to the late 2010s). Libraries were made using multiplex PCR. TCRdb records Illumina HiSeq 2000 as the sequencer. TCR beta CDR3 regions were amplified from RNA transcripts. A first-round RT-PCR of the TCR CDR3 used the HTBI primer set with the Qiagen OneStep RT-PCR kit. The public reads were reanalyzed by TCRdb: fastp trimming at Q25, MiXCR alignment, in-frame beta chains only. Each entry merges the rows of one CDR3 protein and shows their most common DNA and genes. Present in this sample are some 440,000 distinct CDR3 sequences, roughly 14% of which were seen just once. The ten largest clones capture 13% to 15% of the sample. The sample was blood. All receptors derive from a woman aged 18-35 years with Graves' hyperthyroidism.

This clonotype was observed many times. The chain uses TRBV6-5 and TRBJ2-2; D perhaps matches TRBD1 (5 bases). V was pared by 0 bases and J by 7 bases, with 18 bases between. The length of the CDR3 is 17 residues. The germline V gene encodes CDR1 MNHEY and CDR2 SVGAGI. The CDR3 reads CASSYSLLRGRGGELFF. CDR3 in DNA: TGTGCCAGCAGTTACTCGTTGTTACGCGGAAGGGGCGGGGAGCTGTTTTTT.

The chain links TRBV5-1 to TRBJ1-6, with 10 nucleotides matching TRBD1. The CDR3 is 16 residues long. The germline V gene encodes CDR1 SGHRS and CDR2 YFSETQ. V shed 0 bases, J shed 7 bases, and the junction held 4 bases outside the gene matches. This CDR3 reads CASSLGDRGWNSPLHF. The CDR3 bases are TGCGCCAGCAGCTTGGGGGACAGGGGTTGGAATTCACCCCTCCACTTT.

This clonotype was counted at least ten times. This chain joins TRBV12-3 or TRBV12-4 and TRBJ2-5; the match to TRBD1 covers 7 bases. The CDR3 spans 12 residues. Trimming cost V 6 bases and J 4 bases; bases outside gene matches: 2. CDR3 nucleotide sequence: TGTGCCAGCAGCTACAGGGGAGAGACCCAGTACTTC. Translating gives CASSYRGETQYF.

The CDR3 coding sequence is TGTGCCAGCAGTTACGGTAACAGGGGAAGCACTGAAGCTTTCTTT. As protein: CASSYGNRGSTEAFF. This chain links TRBV6-5 with TRBJ1-1, with 7 nucleotides matching TRBD1. With 2 bases clipped from V and 4 bases from J, the junction kept 7 bases outside the gene matches. This CDR3 region has 15 residues. The V gene's germline CDR1 is MNHEY and CDR2 SVGAGI.

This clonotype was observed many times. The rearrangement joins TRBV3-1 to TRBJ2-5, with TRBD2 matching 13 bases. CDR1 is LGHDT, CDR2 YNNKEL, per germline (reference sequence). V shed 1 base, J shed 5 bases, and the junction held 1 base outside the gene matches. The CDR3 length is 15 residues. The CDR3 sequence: CASSQATSGGETQYF. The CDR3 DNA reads TGTGCCAGCAGCCAAGCGACTAGCGGGGGGGAGACCCAGTACTTC.

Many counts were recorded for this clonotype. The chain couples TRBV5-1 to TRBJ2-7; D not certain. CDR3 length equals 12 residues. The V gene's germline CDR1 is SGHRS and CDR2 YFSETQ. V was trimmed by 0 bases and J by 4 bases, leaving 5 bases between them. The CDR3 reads CASSLVGYEQYF. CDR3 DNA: TGCGCCAGCAGCTTGGTGGGTTACGAGCAGTACTTC.

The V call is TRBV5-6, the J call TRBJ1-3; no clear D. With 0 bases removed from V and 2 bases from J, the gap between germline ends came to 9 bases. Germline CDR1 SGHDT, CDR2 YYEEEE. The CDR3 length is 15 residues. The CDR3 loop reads CASSLEVGPGNTIYF. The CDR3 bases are TGTGCCAGCAGCTTGGAGGTCGGACCTGGAAACACCATATATTTT. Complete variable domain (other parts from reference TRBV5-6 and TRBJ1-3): DAGVTQSPTHLIKTRGQQVTLRCSPKSGHDTVSWYQQALGQGPQFIFQYYEEEERQRGNFPDRFSGHQFPNYSSELNVNALLLGDSALYLCASSLEVGPGNTIYFGEGSWLTVV.

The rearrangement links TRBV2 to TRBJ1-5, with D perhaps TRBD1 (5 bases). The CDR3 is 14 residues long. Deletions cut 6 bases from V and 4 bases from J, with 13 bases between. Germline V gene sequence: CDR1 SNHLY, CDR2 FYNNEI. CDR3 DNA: TGTGCCAGCAGGGACGACAGACCTAATCAGCCCCAGCATTTT. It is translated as CASRDDRPNQPQHF.

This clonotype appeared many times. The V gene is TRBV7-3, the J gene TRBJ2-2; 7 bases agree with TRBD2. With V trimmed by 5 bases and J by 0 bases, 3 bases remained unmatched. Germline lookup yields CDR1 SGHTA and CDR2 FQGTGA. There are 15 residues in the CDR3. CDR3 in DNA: TGTGCCAGCAGCCGGAGCGGGGCGAACACCGGGGAGCTGTTTTTT. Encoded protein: CASSRSGANTGELFF.